This section outlines one T cell receptor beta chain sequence together with its context. This sample was taken from a study of technical replicates of blood from several donors. In germline, CDR1 is SGHKS, CDR2 YYEKEE (reference sequence). CDR3 length: 15 residues. V lost 4 bases, J lost 4 bases, and 7 bases stayed unmatched. Produced via immunoSEQ multiplex PCR; TCRdb's table is partial and in-frame only. The top ten clones hold 0.19% of a sample with around 57,000 clones, less than 98% of them seen once. The chain carries TRBV5-5 and TRBJ1-1; 10 bases map to TRBD1. The clonotype was recovered from a human donor in good health. The sequenced material came from T cells isolated from PBMCs. DNA of the CDR3: TGTGCCAGCAGCACCCGGACAGGGGGGGCCACTGAAGCTTTCTTT. This sequence encodes CASSTRTGGATEAFF.